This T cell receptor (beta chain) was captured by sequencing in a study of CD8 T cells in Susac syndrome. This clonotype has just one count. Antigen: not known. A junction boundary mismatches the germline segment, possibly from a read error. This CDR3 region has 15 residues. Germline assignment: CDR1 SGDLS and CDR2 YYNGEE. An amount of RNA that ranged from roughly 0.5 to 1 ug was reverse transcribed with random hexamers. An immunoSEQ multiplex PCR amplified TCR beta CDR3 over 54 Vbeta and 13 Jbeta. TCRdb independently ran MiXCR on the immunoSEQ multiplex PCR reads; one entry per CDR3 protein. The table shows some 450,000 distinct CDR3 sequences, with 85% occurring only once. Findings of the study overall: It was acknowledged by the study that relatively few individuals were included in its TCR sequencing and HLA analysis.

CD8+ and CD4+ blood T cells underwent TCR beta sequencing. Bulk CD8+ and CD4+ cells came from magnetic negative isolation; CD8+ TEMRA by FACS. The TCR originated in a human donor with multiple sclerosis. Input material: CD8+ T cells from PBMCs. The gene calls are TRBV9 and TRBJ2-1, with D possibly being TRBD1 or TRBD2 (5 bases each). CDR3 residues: CASNVGSGPGGEQFF. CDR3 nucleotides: TGTGCCAGCAACGTAGGTTCGGGACCCGGTGGTGAGCAGTTCTTC.